This note documents a single T cell receptor beta chain sequence. This clonotype turned up a few times. Its specific antigen is unknown. No base quality values were provided; no much bigger clone lies one nucleotide off. This entry belongs to a study of CD8+CD57+ T cells in acquired aplastic anemia (dated by TCRdb to 2016 to 2019). For the wider study: Extracted DNA from sorted CD4+ and CD8+ cells averaged about 3 ug, ranging from about 0.2 to 30 ug. A CD8+CD57+ expansion meant a frequency higher than the mean frequency seen in healthy subjects.

TCR beta VDJ combination and CDR3 sequence profiling used genomic DNA as the template. An Illumina HiSeq 2000 was used for TCR repertoire sequencing. From the authors' description of their analysis: Repertoire assessment relied on Simpson's diversity index, CDR3 size and DJ length profiles, and TRBV/TRBJ rearrangement plots. The most abundant DNA sequence in the deep sequencing data was taken as the immunodominant clone. CDR3 amino acid sequences were screened for sharing across subjects and compared with published repertoires and the VDJdb database. TCRdb reprocessing: public reads trimmed at Q25 with fastp, clones called with MiXCR, in-frame beta chains kept. Each record represents a unique CDR3 protein, reported with the most common genes and DNA among its rows. TCRdb, not the original authors, processed these V and J calls. For this sample the table gives 160,000 or so distinct CDR3 sequences, of which roughly 48% were detected only once. Under 40% of the sample is in the top ten clones.

Flow cytometry had shown CD8+CD57+ cell expansion in the patients selected for sequencing. Severe acquired aplastic anemia was diagnosed in all patients according to International Study of Aplastic Anemia and Agranulocytosis and Camitta criteria. Patients had received no therapy at the time of blood sampling. TCR repertoires of sorted CD4+ and CD8+ blood T cells from severe aplastic anemia patients and healthy subjects were deep-sequenced in the study. Patients were enrolled in the USA under clinicaltrials.gov protocols 00001620, 01623167, 00001397, 00071045, 00081523 and 00961064. Ficoll-Paque density gradient centrifugation was used to isolate peripheral blood mononuclear cells. CD4+ and CD8+ T cells were sorted by FACS or magnetic beads before DNA extraction. Summary of the overall study and its limitations: CD8+ Simpson's diversity did not differ significantly between patients and healthy controls (P=0.060). Although 25 to 30 CD8+ CDR3 sequences were shared by patients and controls, these sequences appeared highly expressed in patients and within the immunodominant clones of patients.

The germline V gene yields SGHNT for CDR1 and YENEEA for CDR2. The CDR3 runs 14 residues from the cysteine to the phenylalanine. Here the CDR3 DNA is all that survives: 42 bases in frame from base 1. The germline V and J ends show losses of 2 bases and 8 bases respectively, and no gene match explains 6 bases of the junction. This receptor was identified in a human donor with aplastic anemia. Recombination linked TRBV11-3 to TRBJ1-1, and 9 junction bases match TRBD1. Specimen: sorted CD4+, CD8+, or CD8+CD57+ T cells (not recorded which) from PBMCs. The DNA sequence is TGTGCCAGCAGCTTATATGGGACAGGGTGGGAAGCTTTCTTT. This encodes CASSLYGTGWEAFF.